This paragraph covers one T cell receptor (beta chain) sequence. Time point described: blood from clinic visit 5 months post-surgery; TSC patient then seizure free. Only cases whose brain tissue showed the highest T cell transcript signatures were sequenced. The data derive from a study of brain T cells in children with intractable seizures. With V trimmed by 2 bases and J by 4 bases, 7 bases remained unmatched. The CDR3 covers 15 residues. Per the germline V gene, CDR1 is LGHDT and CDR2 is YNNKEL (reference sequence). TCRdb's copy holds only in-frame clones and misses some; the assay was immunoSEQ multiplex PCR. The table records 300,000 to 400,000 clones, over 90% of them present only once.

The TCR sequence derives from a boy in the first two years of life with tuberous sclerosis and intractable seizures. This material consisted of peripheral blood, taken roughly 5 months after surgery. The rearrangement joins TRBV3-1 (or the pseudogene TRBV3-2) to TRBJ2-7; 8 positions match TRBD1. Written as DNA, the CDR3 is TGTGCCAGCAGCCAAAGAGACACAGGGGGGTACGAGCAGTACTTC. Its translation: CASSQRDTGGYEQYF.